The TCR beta chain under discussion was sequenced for a study of OX40 agonist ivuxolimab in advanced cancers. Per the germline V gene, CDR1 is SGHRS and CDR2 is YFSETQ. This CDR3 has 14 amino acids. V shed 1 base and J shed 1 base, with 8 bases lying between them. The table came from immunoSEQ multiplex PCR; TCRdb's copy has only in-frame clones and leaves some out. The sample lists around 77,000 clones; roughly 90% were seen once. The count of this clone is one. Its antigen remains unidentified. Study results and limitations: Both blood CD4+ and CD8+ T cells showed clonal growth by week 6 at 0.1 to 3.0 mg/kg.

This TCR was sampled from an adult with an advanced solid tumor such as melanoma, head and neck, liver or kidney cancer. Sequenced here: CD4+ or CD8+ T cells sorted from blood, sampled in a trial of the OX40 agonist ivuxolimab. This sequence joins TRBV5-1 and TRBJ1-1; D remains unclear. The CDR3 sequence is CASSLFGENTEAFF. The CDR3 nucleotides read TGCGCCAGCAGCTTGTTTGGCGAGAACACTGAAGCTTTCTTT.